Shown below are 8 T cell receptor beta chains from a single sample sequenced in a study of T cells of healthy individuals. MiXCR was run by TCRdb on the 5' RACE reads, yielding one entry per CDR3 protein. Found here are over 95,000 distinct CDR3 sequences, 17% of them singletons; the top ten hold 6% to 8%. Receptors were obtained from a human donor in good health.

The chain joins TRBV7-2 to TRBJ2-6, with 8 nucleotides matching TRBD1. Germline values: CDR1 SGHTA, CDR2 FQGNSA. V shed 4 bases and J 0 bases; nucleotides not matched to a gene: 5. This CDR3 is 17 amino acids long. The CDR3 here is CASSYSQGVSGANVLTF. CDR3 nucleotide sequence: TGTGCCAGCAGCTATTCACAGGGGGTCTCTGGGGCCAACGTCCTGACTTTC.

This clonotype turned up a few times. The CDR3 protein is CASSLAHRETQYF. CDR3 sequence (DNA): TGTGCCAGCAGTTTAGCCCACCGGGAGACCCAGTACTTC. This rearrangement joins TRBV12-3 or TRBV12-4 to TRBJ2-5, with D unclear. The CDR3 consists of 13 residues. The ends were cut back, 0 bases at V and 5 bases at J, with 7 bases in the middle.

There are many counts of this clonotype. The rearrangement joins TRBV28 to TRBJ2-7, with D uncertain. Germline V gene data show CDR1 as MDHEN and CDR2 as SYDVKM. The CDR3 runs 16 residues. V shed 3 bases and J shed 0 bases, with 15 bases lying between them. CDR3 protein: CASSFSFGRTSYEQYF. CDR3 DNA sequence: TGTGCCAGCAGTTTCTCTTTTGGCCGTACCTCCTACGAGCAGTACTTC.

This chain connects TRBV11-1 to TRBJ2-7; the match to TRBD1 covers 8 bases. Germline lookup yields CDR1 SGHAT and CDR2 FQDESV (reference sequence). The trim removed 2 bases at V and 0 bases at J, leaving 9 bases unmatched. This CDR3 has 17 residues. The CDR3 DNA reads TGTGCCAGCAGCTTAAAGGACAGGGTCCACCACTCCTACGAGCAGTACTTC. It encodes CASSLKDRVHHSYEQYF.

The chain has TRBV7-9 and TRBJ2-5, with 8 bases that match TRBD2. Germline V gene sequence: CDR1 SEHNR, CDR2 FQNEAQ (reference sequence). The CDR3 spans 14 residues. Germline trimming cut 5 bases from V and 9 bases from J; bases unmatched to any gene: 11. The CDR3 bases are TGTGCCAGCAGCCCCCTCTTGGGGCGGGAGGCCCAGTACTTC. This gives the protein CASSPLLGREAQYF.

This clonotype occurred many times. The chain has TRBV15 and TRBJ2-4, with a possible D match to TRBD2 (6 bases). Germline V CDR1 and CDR2: LNHNV, YYDKDF (reference sequence). V was clipped by 1 base and J by 7 bases, with 14 bases between them. The CDR3 is 15 residues long. The CDR3 DNA is TGTGCCACCAGCAGAGGCGGGGACCTCATTAACATTCAGTACTTC. It codes for CATSRGGDLINIQYF.

V is TRBV28 and J is TRBJ1-2; TRBD1 aligns across 12 bases. Trimming at V came to 6 bases and at J to 2 bases, leaving 7 bases not matched to a gene. The CDR3 length is 16 residues. Germline lookup yields CDR1 MDHEN and CDR2 SYDVKM. The CDR3 reads CASSLPGQGANYGYTF. CDR3 bases: TGTGCCAGCAGCCTACCGGGACAGGGGGCGAACTATGGCTACACCTTC.

A single count supports this clonotype. The chain couples TRBV7-8 to TRBJ2-1; TRBD2 might be the D (7 bases). V was clipped by 1 base and J by 5 bases, with 21 bases between them. The CDR3 contains 18 residues. Germline V lookup: CDR1 SGHVS, CDR2 FQNEAQ. As DNA, the CDR3 is TGTGCCAGCAGCTTAGACTCGGGGGGCGAGTATGGGGACAATGAGCAGTTCTTC. Amino acids: CASSLDSGGEYGDNEQFF.